This TCR beta chain was obtained from a study of blood T cell repertoires in COVID-19. Overall study: Sites in the United States, Italy and Spain provided acute and convalescent COVID-19 samples.

The assay was immunoSEQ multiplex PCR, and TCRdb's table has in-frame clones only and misses some. Of about 500,000 clones in the sample, around 87% are singletons; the top ten hold 0.7%. In germline, CDR1 is SGHRS, CDR2 YFSETQ. CDR3 length: 15 residues. With 4 bases clipped from V and 7 bases from J, the junction kept 7 bases outside the gene matches. The chain links TRBV5-1 to TRBJ1-4, with 10 bases fitting TRBD1. The clonotype originates from a woman between 18 and 30 years old who had recovered from COVID-19. Sequences were obtained from PBMCs or T cells enriched from blood (not recorded which). In DNA, the CDR3 is TGCGCCAGCAGCCTCGGACAGGGGGGAACTGAAAAACTGTTTTTT. Its protein is CASSLGQGGTEKLFF.